A single T cell receptor (beta chain) is shown here with its context. What this receptor recognizes is not known. No qualities accompany the bases; no much larger clone lies one base away. The CDR3 contains 14 residues, cysteine and phenylalanine counted. Solely the CDR3 DNA is kept, with 42 bases framed from the first base. CDR1 and CDR2, per the germline V gene (reference sequence), are SEHNR and FQNEAQ. At the junction V is shortened by 7 bases and J by 4 bases, with 16 bases in between. For sequencing of the TCRbeta CDR3 region, genomic DNA was extracted from the sorted cells. TCRbeta CDR3 regions were sequenced using the immunoSEQ Assay. TCRdb carries this immuneACCESS record with in-frame sequences only. Its versions omit some clonotypes, under half of them owing to an unresolved V gene in the studies checked, with the rest unexplained. This sample holds fewer than 60,000 clones; just over 90% were observed only once. The ten largest clones capture roughly an eighth of the sample.

The record originates from a study of OX40 agonist ivuxolimab in advanced cancers. About the study as a whole: Ivuxolimab was a fully human IgG2 agonistic monoclonal antibody targeting the costimulatory receptor OX40 (CD134). In the dose-escalation cohort, approximately 82% of patients were male, and the mean age was approximately 60 years, with a range of about 23 to 85. Prior anti-PD-1, anti-PD-L1 or anti-CTLA-4 therapy was permitted, and checkpoint inhibitors had been received by 30% to 40% of dose-escalation patients. The paper reports the monotherapy dose-escalation portion (N = 52 patients) of the phase I ivuxolimab trial. Of the roughly 54 patients in dose escalation, about 19 had hepatocellular carcinoma, roughly 15 had melanoma, 9 had renal cell carcinoma and 9 had head and neck cancer. The point of sequencing TCRbeta in the periphery was to test whether ivuxolimab changed TCR sequence diversity and drove clonal T-cell expansion. Intravenous ivuxolimab was administered to patients every 2 weeks at six dose levels: 0.01, 0.1, 0.3, 1.5, 3 and 10 mg/kg. Partial responses occurred in three dose-escalation patients, of whom one had hepatocellular carcinoma and two had cutaneous melanoma.

The trial excluded patients who had a history of autoimmune disease or were on systemic immunosuppression. In every dose cohort, peripheral blood was drawn for TCR sequencing at baseline, cycle 4 day 1, and cycle 7 day 1. Samples came from an open-label, multicenter, first-in-human phase I dose-escalation trial of ivuxolimab. Adults with locally advanced or metastatic head and neck squamous cell, hepatocellular, melanoma or renal cell carcinoma were enrolled in the trial. Before TCR sequencing, CD4+ and CD8+ T cells were separately sorted from peripheral blood. Results and caveats for the whole study, not just this receptor: Low levels of normalized T-cell clonal expansion were also seen in some patients who did not respond. After ivuxolimab, CD8+ T cells had more expanded clones than CD4+ T cells on average. At doses of 0.1 to 3.0 mg/kg, clonal expansion of both CD4+ and CD8+ blood T cells was observed from baseline to week 6. Antigen specificity was not determined for the clonally expanded peripheral T cells. In partial responders in the 0.1-3.0 mg/kg groups, normalized peripheral clonal expansion was found to be among the lowest, especially among CD8+ T cells.

The sample here was CD4+ or CD8+ T cells sorted from blood, taken in a trial of the OX40 agonist ivuxolimab. This TCR came from an adult with an advanced solid tumor such as melanoma, head and neck, liver or kidney cancer. The chain couples TRBV7-9 to TRBJ1-1, with an unclear D gene assignment. The CDR3 protein sequence reads: CASIPTREGTEAFF. The nucleotides are TGTGCCAGCATCCCCACTCGGGAGGGCACTGAAGCTTTCTTT.